The 17 T cell receptor beta chains below all came from one sample that was sequenced in a study of blood T cell repertoires in COVID-19. The table came from immunoSEQ multiplex PCR; TCRdb's copy has only in-frame clones and leaves some out. Of just under 300,000 clones in the sample, 85% to 90% were seen once. Sample: peripheral blood. These receptors came from a man in his sixties or seventies with acute or convalescent COVID-19.

V gene TRBV19 combines with J gene TRBJ2-3; 11 nucleotides match TRBD2. CDR1 and CDR2 from the germline V gene are LNHDA and SQIVND (reference sequence). V gave up 8 bases and J gave up 7 bases; unmatched junction bases: 11. This CDR3 has 15 amino acids. The CDR3 here is CASATSGGSLNTQYF. CDR3 DNA sequence: TGTGCCAGTGCAACTAGCGGGGGTTCTTTAAATACGCAGTATTTT.

The chain links TRBV30 to TRBJ2-1; TRBD1 might be the D (6 bases). Trimming removed 1 base from V and 15 bases from J, with 19 bases in between. The CDR3 is 13 amino acids. Germline V CDR1 and CDR2: GTSNPN, SVGIG (reference sequence). The CDR3, as DNA: TGTGCCTGGAGTGGCATAATTGGGGCAGGGGCGTTCTTC. Residues: CAWSGIIGAGAFF. Based on the CDR3 plus reference TRBV30 and TRBJ2-1, the full variable domain is SQTIHQWPATLVQPVGSPLSLECTVEGTSNPNLYWYRQAAGRGLQLLFYSVGIGQISSEVPQNLSASRPQDRQFILSSKKLLLSDSGFYLCAWSGIIGAGAFFGPGTRLTVL.

The chain couples TRBV7-2 to TRBJ1-3; maybe TRBD1 (6 bases). The CDR3 contains 16 residues. V lost 1 base, J lost 4 bases, and 14 bases lay in between. CDR1 SGHTA and CDR2 FQGNSA come from the germline V gene. The DNA for the CDR3 is TGTGCCAGCAGCTTAGGACAGGCCTTCCGCGGAAACACCATATATTTT. Its translation is CASSLGQAFRGNTIYF.

CDR3 coding DNA: TGTGCCAGCAGCCTCTTAGGGGTTAGCATACTTAACTATGGCTACACCTTC. It translates to CASSLLGVSILNYGYTF. This chain connects TRBV5-8 to TRBJ1-2; a possible D gene is TRBD1 (5 bases). CDR1 and CDR2 from the germline V gene are SGHTS and YDEGEE. V shed 4 bases and J shed 1 base, with 20 bases lying between them. The CDR3 runs 17 residues.

This chain joins TRBV6-5 and TRBJ2-2; D is unresolved. Germline V gene data show CDR1 as MNHEY and CDR2 as SVGAGI. The CDR3 covers 14 residues. Trimming stripped 10 bases from V and 0 bases from J, with 12 bases between. The CDR3 DNA reads TGTGCCACCCCGAGGCAGACGAACACCGGGGAGCTGTTTTTT. It encodes CATPRQTNTGELFF.

This chain links TRBV25-1 with TRBJ2-2, with 10 bases fitting TRBD2. Trimming cost V 5 bases and J 0 bases; bases outside gene matches: 6. Germline CDR1 MGHDK, CDR2 SYGVNS. The CDR3 runs to 17 residues. The DNA for the CDR3 is TGTGCCAGCAGTCCTCAAGCGGGAGGGCCGAACACCGGGGAGCTGTTTTTT. Its translation is CASSPQAGGPNTGELFF.

The chain combines TRBV19 with TRBJ1-3; D gene unclear. CDR1 LNHDA and CDR2 SQIVND come from the germline V gene (reference sequence). The CDR3 runs to 12 residues. Trimming cost V 7 bases and J 3 bases, with 7 bases left between them. CDR3 in amino acids: CASKASGNTIYF. The CDR3 DNA reads TGTGCCAGTAAAGCGAGTGGAAACACCATATATTTT. Full variable domain (missing parts from reference TRBV19 and TRBJ1-3): DGGITQSPKYLFRKEGQNVTLSCEQNLNHDAMYWYRQDPGQGLRLIYYSQIVNDFQKGDIAEGYSVSREKKESFPLTVTSAQKNPTAFYLCASKASGNTIYFGEGSWLTVV.

The chain carries TRBV5-6 and TRBJ1-6; no clear D. CDR1 SGHDT and CDR2 YYEEEE come from the germline V gene. V was trimmed by 4 bases and J by 10 bases, leaving 15 bases between them. This CDR3 is 14 amino acids long. The CDR3 here is CASSRVVGRSPLHF. DNA for the CDR3: TGTGCCAGCAGCCGGGTCGTGGGTCGGTCACCCCTCCACTTT.

The chain uses TRBV7-2 and TRBJ1-5; TRBD1 aligns across 8 bases. With 0 bases clipped from V and 5 bases from J, the junction kept 6 bases outside the gene matches. Germline-derived CDR1 and CDR2 are SGHTA and FQGNSA. The CDR3 loop spans 16 amino acids. CDR3 sequence: CASSLAGRGLDQPQHF. CDR3 nucleotides: TGTGCCAGCAGCTTAGCGGGCAGGGGGCTCGATCAGCCCCAGCATTTT.

The CDR3 region has the DNA TGTGCCAGCAGCGTACGTAGCAGGGGACTAACGGAGAACAATGAGCAGTTCTTC. Encoded protein: CASSVRSRGLTENNEQFF. J is TRBJ2-1 and V is TRBV9, with a tentative D call TRBD2 (7 bases). Trimming pared 1 base from V and 5 bases from J, leaving 22 bases between. The CDR3 is made up of 18 amino acids. The germline V gene encodes CDR1 SGDLS and CDR2 YYNGEE.

The V gene is TRBV6-5, the J gene TRBJ2-3; 7 bases are a match to TRBD1. Germline V gives CDR1 MNHEY, CDR2 SVGAGI. After removal of 6 bases from V and 7 bases from J, the junction contained 7 bases not matched to a gene. The CDR3 length is 13 residues. The CDR3 region is CASRLDRRNTQYF. As DNA, the CDR3 is TGTGCCAGCAGATTGGACAGGAGGAATACGCAGTATTTT.

This rearrangement joins TRBV4-3 to TRBJ2-1; a weak D match, TRBD1 (6 bases). V was cut by 0 bases and J by 15 bases, with 18 bases left in between. CDR3 length equals 14 residues. Germline V gene sequence: CDR1 LGHNA, CDR2 YSLEER. CDR3 sequence (DNA): TGCGCCAGCAGCCAAGAGCTGATTACAGGGAAACGGTTCTTC. Encoded protein: CASSQELITGKRFF.

The chain employs TRBV6-2 or TRBV6-3 and TRBJ2-7; 13 positions match TRBD2. The CDR3 consists of 15 residues. The germline gives CDR1 MNHEY, CDR2 SVGEGT. J was trimmed by 4 bases and V by 4 bases; bases with no gene match: 4. CDR3 amino acids: CASSSTTSGRYEQYF. In nucleotides, the CDR3 is TGTGCCAGCAGTTCCACGACTAGCGGGAGGTACGAGCAGTACTTC.

This rearrangement joins TRBV6-1 to TRBJ2-5; the D is unclear. V was clipped by 1 base and J by 3 bases, with 6 bases between them. From germline, CDR1 is MNHNS and CDR2 SASEGT. The CDR3 has 13 amino acids. DNA of the CDR3: TGTGCCAGCAGTGAAGACAGAGAAGAGACCCAGTACTTC. This sequence encodes CASSEDREETQYF.

The chain recombines TRBV7-2 with TRBJ2-2; TRBD1 is a possible D gene (5 bases). V was trimmed by 4 bases and J by 8 bases, leaving 8 bases between them. In germline, CDR1 is SGHTA, CDR2 FQGNSA. This CDR3 has 12 amino acids. The CDR3: CASSSRVGELFF. Written as DNA, the CDR3 is TGTGCCAGCAGCTCCAGGGTGGGGGAGCTGTTTTTT.

This clone was found once. This chain links TRBV2 with TRBJ2-1, with D unclear. Deletions cut 6 bases from V and 10 bases from J, with 13 bases between. Germline CDR1 reads SNHLY; CDR2 reads FYNNEI. The CDR3 is 12 residues long. The CDR3 spells CASSPRSFEQFF. The DNA for the CDR3 is TGTGCCAGCAGCCCGAGGAGTTTCGAGCAGTTCTTC. Full variable domain (remainder filled in from reference TRBV2 and TRBJ2-1): EPEVTQTPSHQVTQMGQEVILRCVPISNHLYFYWYRQILGQKVEFLVSFYNNEISEKSEIFDDQFSVERPDGSNFTLKIRSTKLEDSAMYFCASSPRSFEQFFGPGTRLTVL.

This chain links TRBV5-1 with TRBJ1-6; a possible D gene is TRBD1 (5 bases). This CDR3 is built from 13 residues. The V gene lost 3 bases and the J gene lost 10 bases, with 11 bases spanning the gap. CDR1 and CDR2 from the germline V gene are SGHRS and YFSETQ. In nucleotides, the CDR3 is TGCGCCAGCAGCTCCAGGGATCGATCACCCCTCCACTTT. The encoded protein is CASSSRDRSPLHF.